The source of this T cell receptor beta chain is a study of read filtering for tumor transcriptome and immune sequencing. The CDR3 has 13 amino acids. The V gene lost 2 bases and the J gene lost 4 bases, with 8 bases spanning the gap. Germline CDR1 SGHTA, CDR2 FQGTGA. This library used roughly 0.4 ug RNA and molecular barcoded adaptors spanning alpha/delta and beta/gamma chains. TCRdb re-called the reads through MiXCR, storing one row per CDR3 protein. Of around 38,000 distinct CDR3 sequences listed, roughly 13% are singletons. This receptor was obtained from a donor older than 35 with multiple myeloma. This sequence joins TRBV7-3 and TRBJ2-5, with D possibly being TRBD2 (5 bases). What was sequenced was a population of CD138-negative cells sorted from bone marrow. CDR3 in DNA: TGTGCCAGCAGCTTAGACGGGGTAGAGACCCAGTACTTC. It translates to CASSLDGVETQYF. The variable domain in full, with the rest retrieved from reference TRBV7-3 and TRBJ2-5, is GAGVSQTPSNKVTEKGKYVELRCDPISGHTALYWYRQSLGQGPEFLIYFQGTGAADDSGLPNDRFFAVRPEGSVSTLKIQRTERGDSAVYLCASSLDGVETQYFGPGTRLLVL.